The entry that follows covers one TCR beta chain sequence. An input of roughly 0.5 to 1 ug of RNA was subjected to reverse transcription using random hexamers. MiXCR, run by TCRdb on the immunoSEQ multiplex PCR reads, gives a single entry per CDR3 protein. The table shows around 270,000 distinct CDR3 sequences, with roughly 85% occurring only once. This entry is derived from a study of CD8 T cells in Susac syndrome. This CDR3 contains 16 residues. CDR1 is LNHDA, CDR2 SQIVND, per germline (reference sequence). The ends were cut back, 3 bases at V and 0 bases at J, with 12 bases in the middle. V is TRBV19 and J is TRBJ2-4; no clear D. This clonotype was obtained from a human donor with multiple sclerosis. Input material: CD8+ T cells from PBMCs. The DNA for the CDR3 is TGTGCCAGTAGTATTGATACAGAACTAGCCAAAAACATTCAGTACTTC. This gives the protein CASSIDTELAKNIQYF.